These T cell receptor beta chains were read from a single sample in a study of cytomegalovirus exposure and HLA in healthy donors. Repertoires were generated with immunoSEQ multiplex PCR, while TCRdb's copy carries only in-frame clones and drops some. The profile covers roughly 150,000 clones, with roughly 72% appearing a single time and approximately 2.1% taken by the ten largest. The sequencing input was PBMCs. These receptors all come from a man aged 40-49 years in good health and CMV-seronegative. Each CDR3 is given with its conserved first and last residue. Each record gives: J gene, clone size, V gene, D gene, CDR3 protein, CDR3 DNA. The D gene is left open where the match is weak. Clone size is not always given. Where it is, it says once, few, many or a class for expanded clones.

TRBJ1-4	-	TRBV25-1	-	CASSEYRTAGHNEKLFF	TGTGCCAGCAGTGAATACCGAACAGCAGGTCATAATGAAAAACTGTTTTTT
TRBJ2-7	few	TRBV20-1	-	CSADKAYEQYF	TGCAGTGCAGACAAGGCGTACGAGCAGTACTTC
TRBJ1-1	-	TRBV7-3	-	CASSPRVNTEAFF	TGTGCCAGCAGCCCCCGGGTTAACACTGAAGCTTTCTTT
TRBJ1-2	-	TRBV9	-	CASSVGTIYGYTF	TGTGCCAGCAGCGTAGGGACAATTTATGGCTACACCTTC
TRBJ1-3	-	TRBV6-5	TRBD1	CASRTGGGNTIYF	TGTGCCAGCAGGACAGGGGGTGGAAACACCATATATTTT
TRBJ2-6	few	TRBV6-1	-	CASHERAGGANVLTF	TGTGCCAGCCACGAAAGGGCGGGAGGGGCCAACGTCCTGACTTTC
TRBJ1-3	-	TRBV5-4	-	CASSLGGTRNSGNTIYF	TGTGCCAGCAGCTTGGGAGGTACGAGAAACTCTGGAAACACCATATATTTT
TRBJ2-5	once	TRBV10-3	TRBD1	CATEGTGMETQYF	TGTGCCACCGAGGGGACAGGGATGGAGACCCAGTACTTC
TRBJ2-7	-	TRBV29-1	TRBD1	CSVGGGAEQYF	TGCAGCGTTGGAGGGGGCGCCGAGCAGTACTTC
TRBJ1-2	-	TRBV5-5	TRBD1	CASSLIGTGDGYTF	TGTGCCAGCAGCTTGATTGGGACAGGGGATGGCTACACCTTC
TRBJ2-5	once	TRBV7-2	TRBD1	CASSLNRGMVETQYF	TGTGCCAGCAGCTTAAACAGGGGGATGGTAGAGACCCAGTACTTC
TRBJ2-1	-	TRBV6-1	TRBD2	CASSEGLAGDEQFF	TGTGCCAGCAGTGAGGGACTAGCGGGAGATGAGCAGTTCTTC
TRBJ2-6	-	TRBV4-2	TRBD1	CASSPTRAGGAGANVLTF	TGTGCCAGCAGCCCCACCCGGGCAGGGGGCGCAGGGGCCAACGTCCTGACTTTC
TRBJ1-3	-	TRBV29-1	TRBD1	CSVSTGDVGNTIYF	TGCAGCGTTTCGACAGGGGATGTGGGAAACACCATATATTTT
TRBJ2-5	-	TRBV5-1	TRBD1	CASSETGGETQYF	TGCGCCAGCAGCGAAACAGGGGGGGAGACCCAGTACTTC
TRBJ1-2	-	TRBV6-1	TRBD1	CASSGAGTGVAPDDYGYTF	TGTGCCAGCAGTGGGGCGGGGACAGGGGTTGCCCCTGACGACTATGGCTACACCTTC
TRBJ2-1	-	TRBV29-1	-	CSVEAGSDEQFF	TGCAGCGTTGAGGCGGGGTCCGATGAGCAGTTCTTC
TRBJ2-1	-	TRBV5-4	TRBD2	CASSRLTSGFTLNNEQFF	TGTGCCAGCAGTAGACTGACTAGCGGGTTTACCCTTAACAATGAGCAGTTCTTC
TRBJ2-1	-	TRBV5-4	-	CASSPPLGGQQFF	TGTGCCAGCAGCCCACCCCTCGGCGGCCAGCAGTTCTTC
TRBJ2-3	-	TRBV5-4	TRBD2	CASSLDGRLAGADTQYF	TGTGCCAGCAGCCTCGACGGAAGACTAGCGGGAGCCGATACGCAGTATTTT
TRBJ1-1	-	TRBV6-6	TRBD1	CASSFRTGGRNTEAFF	TGTGCCAGCAGCTTCCGGACAGGGGGTCGGAACACTGAAGCTTTCTTT
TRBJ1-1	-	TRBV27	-	CASSFGLGVTEAFF	TGTGCCAGCAGTTTTGGTCTCGGGGTGACTGAAGCTTTCTTT
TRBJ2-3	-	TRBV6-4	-	CASSDDSYSRRQYF	TGTGCCAGCAGTGACGACTCCTATAGCAGACGTCAGTATTTT
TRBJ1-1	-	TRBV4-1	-	CASSQEKGRDTEAFF	TGCGCCAGCAGCCAAGAAAAGGGGCGCGACACTGAAGCTTTCTTT
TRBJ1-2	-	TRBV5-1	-	CASSLDSGDGYTF	TGCGCCAGCAGCTTGGACTCAGGGGATGGCTACACCTTC
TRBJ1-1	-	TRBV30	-	CAWSVGTGGEAFF	TGTGCCTGGAGTGTGGGGACCGGGGGTGAAGCTTTCTTT
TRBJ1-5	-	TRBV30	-	CAWSGGIGNQPQHF	TGTGCCTGGAGCGGGGGGATTGGGAATCAGCCCCAGCATTTT
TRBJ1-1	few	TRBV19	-	CATTLPGANTEAFF	TGTGCCACCACACTACCGGGAGCGAACACTGAAGCTTTCTTT
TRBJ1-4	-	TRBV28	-	CASSYRSHEKLFF	TGTGCCAGCAGTTACAGAAGTCATGAAAAACTGTTTTTT
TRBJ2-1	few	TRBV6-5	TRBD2	CASSANRGGSEQFF	TGTGCCAGCAGTGCAAACCGGGGGGGTAGTGAGCAGTTCTTC
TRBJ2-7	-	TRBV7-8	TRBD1	CASSWTGGEQYF	TGTGCCAGCAGCTGGACAGGGGGCGAGCAGTACTTC
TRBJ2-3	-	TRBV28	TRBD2	CASSSPTSASTDTQYF	TGTGCCAGCAGTTCCCCGACTAGCGCTAGCACAGATACGCAGTATTTT
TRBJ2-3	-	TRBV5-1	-	CASSLGSDTQYF	TGCGCCAGCAGCCTAGGATCAGATACGCAGTATTTT
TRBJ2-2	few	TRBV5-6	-	CASSLVANRAGGELFF	TGTGCCAGCAGCTTGGTGGCAAACAGGGCAGGCGGGGAGCTGTTTTTT
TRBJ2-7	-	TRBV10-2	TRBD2	CASSESRASGSRNEQYF	TGCGCCAGCAGTGAGTCGAGGGCTAGCGGGAGTCGGAACGAGCAGTACTTC
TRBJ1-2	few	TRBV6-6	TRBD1	CASSPGTGGSGYPF	TGTGCCAGCAGTCCCGGGACAGGGGGCAGTGGCTACCCCTTC
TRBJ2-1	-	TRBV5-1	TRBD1	CASSQNDRGYEQFF	TGCGCCAGCAGCCAGAACGACAGGGGGTATGAGCAGTTCTTC
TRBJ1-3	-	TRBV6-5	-	CASSWASSGNTIYF	TGTGCCAGCAGTTGGGCCAGCTCTGGAAACACCATATATTTT
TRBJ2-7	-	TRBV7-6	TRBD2	CASSKGLAGDYEQYF	TGTGCCAGCAGCAAGGGACTAGCGGGAGACTACGAGCAGTACTTC
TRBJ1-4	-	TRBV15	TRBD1	CATSRPGQNEKLFF	TGTGCCACCAGCAGGCCGGGACAGAATGAAAAACTGTTTTTT
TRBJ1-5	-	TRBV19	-	CASREELIRSSNQPQHF	TGTGCCAGTAGGGAGGAACTTATACGGTCTAGCAATCAGCCCCAGCATTTT
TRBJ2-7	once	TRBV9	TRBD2	CASSVSGTTRSEQYF	TGTGCCAGCAGCGTCTCCGGGACTACTCGGTCCGAGCAGTACTTC
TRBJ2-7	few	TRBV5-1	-	CASSGSRDSPSYEQYF	TGCGCCAGCAGCGGATCCAGGGATAGCCCCTCCTACGAGCAGTACTTC
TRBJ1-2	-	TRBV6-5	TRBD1	CASSFRDRLSDGYPF	TGTGCCAGCAGTTTTCGGGACAGGCTTTCCGATGGCTACCCCTTC